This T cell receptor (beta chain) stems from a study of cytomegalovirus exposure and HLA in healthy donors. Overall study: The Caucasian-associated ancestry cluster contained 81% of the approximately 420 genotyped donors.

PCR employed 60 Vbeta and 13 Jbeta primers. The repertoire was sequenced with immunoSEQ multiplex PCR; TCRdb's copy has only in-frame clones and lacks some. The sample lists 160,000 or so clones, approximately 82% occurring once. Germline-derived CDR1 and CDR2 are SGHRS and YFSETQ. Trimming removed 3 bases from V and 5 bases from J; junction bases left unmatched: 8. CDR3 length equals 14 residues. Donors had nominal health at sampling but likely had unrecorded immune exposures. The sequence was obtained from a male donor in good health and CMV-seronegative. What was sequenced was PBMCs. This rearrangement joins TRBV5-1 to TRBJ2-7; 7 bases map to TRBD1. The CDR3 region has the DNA TGCGCCAGCAGCTACGGCCGGGACAGTGACGAGCAGTACTTC. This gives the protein CASSYGRDSDEQYF. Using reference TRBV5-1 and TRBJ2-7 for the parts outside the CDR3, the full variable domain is KAGVTQTPRYLIKTRGQQVTLSCSPISGHRSVSWYQQTPGQGLQFLFEYFSETQRNKGNFPGRFSGRQFSNSRSEMNVSTLELGDSALYLCASSYGRDSDEQYFGPGTRLTVT.